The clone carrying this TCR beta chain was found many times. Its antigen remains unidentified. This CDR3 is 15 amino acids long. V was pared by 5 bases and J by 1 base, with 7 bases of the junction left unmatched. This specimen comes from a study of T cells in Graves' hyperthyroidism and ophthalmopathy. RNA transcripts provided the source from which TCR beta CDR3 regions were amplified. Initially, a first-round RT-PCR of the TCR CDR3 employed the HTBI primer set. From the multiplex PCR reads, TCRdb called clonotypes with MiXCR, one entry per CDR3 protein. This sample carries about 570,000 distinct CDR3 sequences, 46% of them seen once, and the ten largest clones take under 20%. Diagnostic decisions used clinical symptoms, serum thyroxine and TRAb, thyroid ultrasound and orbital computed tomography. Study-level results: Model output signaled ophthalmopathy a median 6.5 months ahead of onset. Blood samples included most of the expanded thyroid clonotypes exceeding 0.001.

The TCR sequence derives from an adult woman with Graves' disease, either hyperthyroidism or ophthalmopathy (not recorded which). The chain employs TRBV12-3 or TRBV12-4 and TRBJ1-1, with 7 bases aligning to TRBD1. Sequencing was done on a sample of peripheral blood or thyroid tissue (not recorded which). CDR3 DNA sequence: TGTGCCAGCAGTCTATGGACAGGCCCGAACACTGAAGCTTTCTTT. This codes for CASSLWTGPNTEAFF.